These 11 T cell receptor beta chains were sequenced from one sample in a study of blood T cell repertoires in COVID-19. Measured with immunoSEQ multiplex PCR; TCRdb has only the in-frame clones, and not every one. The table includes around 170,000 clones, 75% to 80% detected once. Sequenced input: peripheral blood. All receptors come from a woman aged 80 or over with acute or convalescent COVID-19.

The chain combines TRBV7-9 with TRBJ2-2, with 14 bases lining up with TRBD2. Germline lookup yields CDR1 SEHNR and CDR2 FQNEAQ (reference sequence). With 5 bases clipped from V and 4 bases from J, the junction kept 9 bases outside the gene matches. The CDR3 totals 18 residues. For the CDR3, the DNA is TGTGCCAGCAGCCCTGCGGGACTAGCGGGAGTAGGCACCGGGGAGCTGTTTTTT. It yields the protein CASSPAGLAGVGTGELFF.

This chain connects TRBV6-5 to TRBJ2-7; D may be TRBD1 (6 bases). The germline gives CDR1 MNHEY, CDR2 SVGAGI. The V end lost 6 bases, the J end lost 0 bases, and 12 bases lay between the germline ends. CDR3 length equals 14 residues. The CDR3 DNA reads as TGTGCCAGCAGCGGGACACTGAGCTCCTACGAGCAGTACTTC. Amino acid sequence: CASSGTLSSYEQYF.

The chain has TRBV6-5 and TRBJ2-7; TRBD2 agrees at 13 bases. Germline lookup yields CDR1 MNHEY and CDR2 SVGAGI. The CDR3 contains 14 residues. V trimming: 4 bases; J trimming: 6 bases; junction bases outside the gene matches: 3. The CDR3, as DNA: TGTGCCAGCAGTTCCAGACTAGCGGGAGGCGAGCAGTACTTC. Protein: CASSSRLAGGEQYF.

This clone is a singleton in its sample. The V gene is TRBV7-8, the J gene TRBJ2-7; the D gene is possibly TRBD1 (5 bases). V dropped 1 base and J dropped 6 bases, with 16 bases sitting between them. The V gene's germline CDR1 is SGHVS and CDR2 FQNEAQ. The CDR3 is made up of 15 amino acids. The CDR3 here is CASSLVSRAQGEQYF. CDR3 in DNA: TGTGCCAGCAGCTTAGTTTCCCGGGCCCAGGGCGAGCAGTACTTC.

The DNA of the CDR3 is TGTGCCAGCAGCTCAACCCCCGGGACTAGCAGCCGCACAGATACGCAGTATTTT. This encodes CASSSTPGTSSRTDTQYF. V is TRBV7-9 and J is TRBJ2-3; 9 positions agree with TRBD2. With V trimmed by 4 bases and J by 1 base, 12 bases remained unmatched. The germline V gene has CDR1 SEHNR and CDR2 FQNEAQ (reference sequence). This CDR3 has 18 amino acids. Looking up the rest from reference TRBV7-9 and TRBJ2-3 gives the full variable domain: DTGVSQNPRHKITKRGQNVTFRCDPISEHNRLYWYRQTLGQGPEFLTYFQNEAQLEKSRLLSDRFSAERPKGSFSTLEIQRTEQGDSAMYLCASSSTPGTSSRTDTQYFGPGTRLTVL.

This sequence joins TRBV5-1 and TRBJ1-6, with 7 bases aligning to TRBD1. This CDR3 is 14 amino acids long. Germline trimming cut 3 bases from V and 8 bases from J; bases unmatched to any gene: 5. Germline CDR1 SGHRS, CDR2 YFSETQ. The CDR3 DNA reads TGCGCCAGCAGCTCCAGGACAGGTGATTCACCCCTCCACTTT. It is translated as CASSSRTGDSPLHF.

The chain joins TRBV7-2 to TRBJ2-7; 7 bases map to TRBD2. Trimming cost V 0 bases and J 3 bases; bases outside gene matches: 5. There are 15 residues in the CDR3. The germline CDR1 and CDR2 sequences are SGHTA and FQGNSA. CDR3 DNA: TGTGCCAGCAGCTTAGCGCGGGACTATCACTACGAGCAGTACTTC. It translates to CASSLARDYHYEQYF.

This chain uses TRBV5-5 with TRBJ1-6, with 7 bases aligning to TRBD1. Germline V CDR1 and CDR2: SGHKS, YYEKEE (reference sequence). The CDR3 consists of 15 residues. Losses at the gene ends were 3 bases for V and 9 bases for J; bases not matched to a gene: 9. In DNA, the CDR3 is TGTGCCAGCAGCTCGTCGACAGGGTCGCTTTCACCCCTCCACTTT. Its protein is CASSSSTGSLSPLHF.

The J gene is TRBJ2-1, the V gene TRBV30, with TRBD1 identical over 11 bases. The germline V gene encodes CDR1 GTSNPN and CDR2 SVGIG (reference sequence). V dropped 3 bases and J dropped 6; count of bases not matched to a gene: 4. The CDR3 extends over 14 amino acids. CDR3 protein: CAWRVDRGRNEQFF. CDR3 nucleotide sequence: TGTGCCTGGAGAGTGGACAGGGGGCGCAATGAGCAGTTCTTC.

CDR3 amino acids: CASSITGGATNEKLFF. The CDR3 bases are TGTGCCAGTAGTATAACTGGTGGTGCAACTAATGAAAAACTGTTTTTT. The chain combines TRBV19 with TRBJ1-4; the D is unclear. The CDR3 is made up of 16 amino acids. Per germline, CDR1 LNHDA and CDR2 SQIVND (reference sequence). V was trimmed by 2 bases and J by 0 bases, leaving 10 bases between them.

This clone appeared a single time. This chain joins TRBV27 and TRBJ1-5; D call uncertain. The germline V gene has CDR1 MNHEY and CDR2 SMNVEV (reference sequence). This CDR3 is 16 amino acids long. The V end lost 6 bases, the J end lost 0 bases, and 15 bases lay between the germline ends. CDR3 coding DNA: TGTGCCAGCAGCTCGACGAGACATCCTAGCAATCAGCCCCAGCATTTT. This sequence encodes CASSSTRHPSNQPQHF.